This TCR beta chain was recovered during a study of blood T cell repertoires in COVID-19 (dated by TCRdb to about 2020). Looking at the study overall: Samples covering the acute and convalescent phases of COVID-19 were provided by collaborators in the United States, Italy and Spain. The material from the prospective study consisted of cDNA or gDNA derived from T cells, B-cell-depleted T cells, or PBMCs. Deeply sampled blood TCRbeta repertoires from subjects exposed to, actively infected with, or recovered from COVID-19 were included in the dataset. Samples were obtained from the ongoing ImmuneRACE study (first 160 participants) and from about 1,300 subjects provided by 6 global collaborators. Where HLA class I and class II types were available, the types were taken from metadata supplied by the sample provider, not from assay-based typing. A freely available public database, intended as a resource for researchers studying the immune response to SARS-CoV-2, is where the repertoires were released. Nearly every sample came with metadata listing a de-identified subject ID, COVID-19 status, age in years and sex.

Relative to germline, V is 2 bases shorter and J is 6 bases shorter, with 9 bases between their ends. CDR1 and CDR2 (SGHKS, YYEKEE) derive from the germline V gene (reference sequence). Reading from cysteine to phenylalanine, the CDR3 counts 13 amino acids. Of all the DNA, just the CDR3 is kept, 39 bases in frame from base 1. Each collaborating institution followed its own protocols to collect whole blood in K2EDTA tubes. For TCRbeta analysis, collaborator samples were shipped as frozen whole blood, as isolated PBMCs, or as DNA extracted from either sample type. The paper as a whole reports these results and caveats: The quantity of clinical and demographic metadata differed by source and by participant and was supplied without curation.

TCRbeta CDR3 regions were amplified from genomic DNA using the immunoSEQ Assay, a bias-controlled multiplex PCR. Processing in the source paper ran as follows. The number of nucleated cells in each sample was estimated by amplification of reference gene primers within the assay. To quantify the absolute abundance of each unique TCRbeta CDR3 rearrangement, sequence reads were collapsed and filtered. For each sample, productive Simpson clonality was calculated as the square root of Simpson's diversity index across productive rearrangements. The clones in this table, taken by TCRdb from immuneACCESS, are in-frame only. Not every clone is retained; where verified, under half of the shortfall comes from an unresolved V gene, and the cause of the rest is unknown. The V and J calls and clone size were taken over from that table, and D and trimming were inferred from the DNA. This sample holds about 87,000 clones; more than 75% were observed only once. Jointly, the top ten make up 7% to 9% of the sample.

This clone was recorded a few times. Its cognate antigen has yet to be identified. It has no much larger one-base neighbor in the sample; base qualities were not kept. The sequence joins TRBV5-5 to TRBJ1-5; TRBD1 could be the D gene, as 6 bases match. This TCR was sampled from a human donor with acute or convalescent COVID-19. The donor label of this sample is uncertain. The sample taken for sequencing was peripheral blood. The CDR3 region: CASSLQGSQPQHF. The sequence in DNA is TGTGCCAGCAGCTTACAGGGAAGTCAGCCCCAGCATTTT.